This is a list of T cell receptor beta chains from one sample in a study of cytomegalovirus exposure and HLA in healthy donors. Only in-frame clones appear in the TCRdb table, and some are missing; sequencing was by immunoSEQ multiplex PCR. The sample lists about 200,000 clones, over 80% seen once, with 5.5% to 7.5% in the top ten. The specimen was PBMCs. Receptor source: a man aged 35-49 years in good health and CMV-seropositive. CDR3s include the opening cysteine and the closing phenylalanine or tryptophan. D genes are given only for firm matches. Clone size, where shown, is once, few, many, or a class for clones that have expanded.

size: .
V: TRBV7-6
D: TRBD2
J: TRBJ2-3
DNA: TGTGCCAGCAGCCTGAGCGGGAGAGGGGGAGCAGATACGCAGTATTTT
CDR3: CASSLSGRGGADTQYF

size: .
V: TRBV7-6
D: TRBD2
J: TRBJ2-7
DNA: TGTGCCAGCAGCTTAGTAGCTAGCGGGAGCTCCTACGAGCAGTACTTC
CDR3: CASSLVASGSSYEQYF

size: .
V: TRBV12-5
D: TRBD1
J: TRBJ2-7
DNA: TGTGCTAGTGGTTTTCTACAGGGGGACGAGCAGTACTTC
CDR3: CASGFLQGDEQYF

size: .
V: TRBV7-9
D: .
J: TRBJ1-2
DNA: TGTGCCAGCAGCCAGACCACAGGGAACTATGGCTACACCTTC
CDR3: CASSQTTGNYGYTF

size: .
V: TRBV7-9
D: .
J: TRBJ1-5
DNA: TGTGCCAGCAGCTTAGCATGGGGAGATCAGCCCCAGCATTTT
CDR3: CASSLAWGDQPQHF

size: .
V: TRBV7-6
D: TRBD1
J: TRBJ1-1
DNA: TGTGCCAGCTCGGAGCAGGGGGAGAACACTGAAGCTTTCTTT
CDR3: CASSEQGENTEAFF

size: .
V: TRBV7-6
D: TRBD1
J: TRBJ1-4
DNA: TGTGCCAGCAGCTCTACAGGGGGCCTCGAAAAACTGTTTTTT
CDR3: CASSSTGGLEKLFF

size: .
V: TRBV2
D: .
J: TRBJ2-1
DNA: TGTGCCAGCACTCCCCTTACTGAAGCGGAGGCCAATGAGCAGTTCTTC
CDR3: CASTPLTEAEANEQFF

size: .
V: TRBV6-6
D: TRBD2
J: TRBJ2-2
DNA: TGTGCCGCTAAACCCGGGACTAAGAACACCGGGGAGCTGTTTTTT
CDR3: CAAKPGTKNTGELFF

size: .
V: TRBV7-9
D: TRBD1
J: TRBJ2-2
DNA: TGTGCCAGCAGCCCATCCGGGACAGGCTACACCGGGGAGCTGTTTTTT
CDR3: CASSPSGTGYTGELFF

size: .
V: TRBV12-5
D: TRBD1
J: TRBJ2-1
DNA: TGTGCTAGTGGTTTAACACCGGGACAGGGGAGCAATGAGCAGTTCTTC
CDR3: CASGLTPGQGSNEQFF

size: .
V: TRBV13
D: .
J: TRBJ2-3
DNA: TGTGCCAGCAGCCCTCGGGACTTTCCCACAGATACGCAGTATTTT
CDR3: CASSPRDFPTDTQYF

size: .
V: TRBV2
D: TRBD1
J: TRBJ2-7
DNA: TGTGCCATCCGGGACAGCTCCTACGAGCAGTACTTC
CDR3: CAIRDSSYEQYF

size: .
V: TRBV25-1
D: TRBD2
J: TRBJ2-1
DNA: TGTGCCAGCAGTCCGACTAGCGGCTTGTACAATGAGCAGTTCTTC
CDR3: CASSPTSGLYNEQFF

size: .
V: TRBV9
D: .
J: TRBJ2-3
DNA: TGTGCCAGCAGCGTAGAACTGACAAGCACAGATACGCAGTATTTT
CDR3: CASSVELTSTDTQYF

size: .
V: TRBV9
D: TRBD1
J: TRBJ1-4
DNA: TGTGCCAGCAGCGTGGGGACAGGCAGTCATGAAAAACTGTTTTTT
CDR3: CASSVGTGSHEKLFF

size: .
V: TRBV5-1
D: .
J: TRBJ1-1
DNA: TGCGCCAGCAGCTTGGGACAGCACACTGAAGCTTTCTTT
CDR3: CASSLGQHTEAFF

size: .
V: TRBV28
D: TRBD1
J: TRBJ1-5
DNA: TGTGCCAGCAGTTCTAGACAGGGCTACAATCAGCCCCAGCATTTT
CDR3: CASSSRQGYNQPQHF

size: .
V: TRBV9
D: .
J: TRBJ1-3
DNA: TGTGCCAGCAGCCCTAGGCAGTCTCACAGGGTCCCTGGAAACACCATATATTTT
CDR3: CASSPRQSHRVPGNTIYF

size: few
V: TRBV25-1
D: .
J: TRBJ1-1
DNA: TGTGCCAGCAGTACCCACGACAGACAGAACACTGAAGCTTTCTTT
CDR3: CASSTHDRQNTEAFF

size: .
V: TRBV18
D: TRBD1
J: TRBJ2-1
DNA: TGTGCCAGCTCAGAGGACAGGGTCTCTGAGTTCTTC
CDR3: CASSEDRVSEFF

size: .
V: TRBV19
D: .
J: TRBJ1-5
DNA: TGTGCCAGTAGTATGATGGGAGGGTATCAGCCCCAGCATTTT
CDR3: CASSMMGGYQPQHF

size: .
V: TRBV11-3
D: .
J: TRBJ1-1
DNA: TGTGCCAGCAGCTTAGAGAGGGAGACTGAAGCTTTCTTT
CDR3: CASSLERETEAFF

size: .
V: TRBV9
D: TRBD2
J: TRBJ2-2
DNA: TGTGCCAGCAGCGTAGGGGACTATTACACCGGGGAGCTGTTTTTT
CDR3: CASSVGDYYTGELFF

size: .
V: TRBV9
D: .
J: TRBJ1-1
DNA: TGTGCCAGCAGCGTAGTCCCCTCTGACATTGAAGCTTTCTTT
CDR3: CASSVVPSDIEAFF

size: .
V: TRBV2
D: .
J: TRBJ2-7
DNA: TGTGCCAGCAGTGAAGAGGGAGGCCCCTACGAGCAGTACTTC
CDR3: CASSEEGGPYEQYF

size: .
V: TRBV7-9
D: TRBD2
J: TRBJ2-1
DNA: TGTGCCAGCTCCGGGACTAGGCTTAATGAGCAGTTCTTC
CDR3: CASSGTRLNEQFF

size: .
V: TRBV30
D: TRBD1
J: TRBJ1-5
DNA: TGTGCCTGGAGTGTACAGGGGGGTCAGCCCCAGCATTTT
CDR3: CAWSVQGGQPQHF

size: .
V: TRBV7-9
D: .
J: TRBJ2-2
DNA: TGTGCCAGCAGCCCCCATGGAGGGAGTTCAGCCGGGGAGCTGTTTTTT
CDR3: CASSPHGGSSAGELFF

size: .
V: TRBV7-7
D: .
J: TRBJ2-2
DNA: TGTGCTAGCAGCTCCGGGTCCTCGAACACCGGGGAGCTGTTTTTT
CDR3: CASSSGSSNTGELFF

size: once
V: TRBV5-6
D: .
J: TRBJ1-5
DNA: TGTGCCAGCAGCTTGGACAGGGCGAGCAATCAGCCCCAGCATTTT
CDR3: CASSLDRASNQPQHF

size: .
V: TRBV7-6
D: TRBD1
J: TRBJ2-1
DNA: TGTGCCAGCAGCGATAGGACAGGGACTGAGCAGTTCTTC
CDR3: CASSDRTGTEQFF

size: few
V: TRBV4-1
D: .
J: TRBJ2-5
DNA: TGCGCCAGCAGCCAAGTCAGGGGCCTCCAAGAGACCCAGTACTTC
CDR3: CASSQVRGLQETQYF

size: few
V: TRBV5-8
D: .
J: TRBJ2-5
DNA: TGTGCCAGCAGCTTGAAGTTTAGTGGGACCCAGTACTTC
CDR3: CASSLKFSGTQYF

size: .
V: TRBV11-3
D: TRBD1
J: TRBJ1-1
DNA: TGTGCCAGCAGCCCCAGAATGACAGGGATGAACACTGAAGCTTTCTTT
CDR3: CASSPRMTGMNTEAFF

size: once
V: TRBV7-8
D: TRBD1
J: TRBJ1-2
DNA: TGTGCCAGCAGCTTAAGGACAGGGGGCGCGAACTATGGCTACACCTTC
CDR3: CASSLRTGGANYGYTF

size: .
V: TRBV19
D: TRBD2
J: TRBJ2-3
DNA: TGTGCCAGTAGCCACGTTGGACTAGCGGGAGGAATCGGCACAGATACGCAGTATTTT
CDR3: CASSHVGLAGGIGTDTQYF

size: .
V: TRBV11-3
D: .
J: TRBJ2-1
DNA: TGTGCCAGCAGCCACGGGGAGTCGAATGAGCAGTTCTTC
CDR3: CASSHGESNEQFF